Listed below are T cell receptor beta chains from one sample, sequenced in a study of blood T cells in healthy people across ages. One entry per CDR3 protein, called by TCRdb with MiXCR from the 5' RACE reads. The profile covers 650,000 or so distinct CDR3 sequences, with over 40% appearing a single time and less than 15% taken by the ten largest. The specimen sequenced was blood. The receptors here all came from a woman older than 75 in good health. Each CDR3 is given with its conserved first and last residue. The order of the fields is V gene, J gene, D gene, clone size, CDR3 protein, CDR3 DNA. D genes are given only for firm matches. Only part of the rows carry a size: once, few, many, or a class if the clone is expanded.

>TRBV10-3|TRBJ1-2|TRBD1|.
CAISDDATDRVALNGYTF
TGTGCCATCAGTGACGACGCGACGGACAGGGTTGCCCTAAATGGCTACACCTTC
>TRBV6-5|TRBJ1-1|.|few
CASSYTGGTEAFF
TGTGCCAGCAGTTACACCGGCGGGACTGAAGCTTTCTTT
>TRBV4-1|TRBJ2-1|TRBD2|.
CASSQLGLATNEKFF
TGCGCCAGCAGCCAACTGGGACTAGCTACCAATGAGAAGTTCTTC
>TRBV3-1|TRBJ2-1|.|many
CASSQDFGREQFF
TGTGCCAGCAGCCAAGACTTCGGACGTGAGCAGTTCTTC
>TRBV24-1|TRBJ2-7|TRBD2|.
CATSGIREGTYEQYF
TGTGCCACCAGTGGGATCAGGGAGGGGACCTACGAGCAGTACTTC
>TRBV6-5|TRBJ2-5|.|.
CASSYPTGSQYF
TGTGCCAGCAGTTACCCTACAGGGTCACAGTACTTC
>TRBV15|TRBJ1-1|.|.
CATSPGANTEAFF
TGTGCCACCAGCCCGGGCGCGAACACTGAAGCTTTCTTT
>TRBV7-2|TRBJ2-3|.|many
CASSLAGRTDTQYF
TGTGCCAGCAGCTTAGCGGGCCGCACAGATACGCAGTATTTT
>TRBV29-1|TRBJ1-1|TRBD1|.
CSVLGQGITEAFF
TGCAGCGTACTGGGACAGGGAATCACTGAAGCTTTCTTT
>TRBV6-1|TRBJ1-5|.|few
CASRQPQGALRQPQHF
TGTGCCAGCAGACAACCACAGGGTGCGTTGCGTCAGCCCCAGCATTTT
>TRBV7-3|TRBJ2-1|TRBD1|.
CASSFTQGNEQFF
TGTGCCAGCAGTTTCACACAGGGGAATGAGCAGTTCTTC
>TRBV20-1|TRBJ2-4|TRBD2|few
CSADWTSGGTENIQYF
TGCAGTGCTGACTGGACTAGCGGGGGGACCGAAAACATTCAGTACTTC
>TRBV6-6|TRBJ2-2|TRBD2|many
CASRNSGRTSGELFF
TGTGCCAGCAGAAACAGCGGGAGAACGAGCGGGGAGCTGTTTTTT
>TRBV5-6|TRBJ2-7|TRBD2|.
CASSYFSSGASYEQYF
TGTGCCAGCAGCTACTTCTCTAGCGGGGCCTCCTACGAGCAGTACTTC
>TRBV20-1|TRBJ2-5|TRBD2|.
CSARSSGGLRGTQYF
TGCAGTGCTAGATCAAGCGGGGGCCTCCGGGGGACCCAGTACTTC
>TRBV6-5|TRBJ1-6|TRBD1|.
CASSKRTGGAYSPLHF
TGTGCCAGCAGTAAACGGACAGGGGGCGCGTATTCACCCCTCCACTTT
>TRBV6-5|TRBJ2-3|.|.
CASGLLTSRGTDTQYF
TGTGCCAGCGGGCTTCTGACATCCCGGGGCACAGATACGCAGTATTTT
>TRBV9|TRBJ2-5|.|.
CASSVAEWKTQYF
TGTGCCAGCAGCGTAGCAGAATGGAAGACCCAGTACTTC
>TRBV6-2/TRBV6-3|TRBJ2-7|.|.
CASRTGHSYEQYF
TGTGCCAGCAGAACAGGGCACTCCTACGAGCAGTACTTC
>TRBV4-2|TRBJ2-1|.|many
CASSQVGRLGRYNEQFF
TGTGCCAGCAGCCAAGTAGGTCGCTTGGGGAGATACAATGAGCAGTTCTTC
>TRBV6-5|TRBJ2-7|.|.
CASSYRGSNEQYF
TGTGCCAGCAGTTACCGGGGGTCTAACGAGCAGTACTTC
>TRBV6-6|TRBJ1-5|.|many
CASSFSTSNQPQHF
TGTGCCAGCAGTTTCTCCACGAGCAATCAGCCCCAGCATTTT
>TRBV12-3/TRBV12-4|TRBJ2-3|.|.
CASSLASADTQYF
TGTGCCAGCAGTCTAGCGAGCGCAGATACGCAGTATTTT
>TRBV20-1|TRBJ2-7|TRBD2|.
CSARDLETSGHSSYEQYF
TGCAGTGCTAGAGATTTAGAGACTAGCGGCCACAGCTCCTACGAGCAGTACTTC
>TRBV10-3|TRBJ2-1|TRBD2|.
CAISASGGGLSSYNEQFF
TGTGCCATCAGTGCGAGCGGGGGGGGCCTGAGCTCCTACAATGAGCAGTTCTTC
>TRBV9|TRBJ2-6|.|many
CASSVPGSTGANVLTF
TGTGCCAGCAGCGTGCCGGGATCCACTGGGGCCAACGTCCTGACTTTC
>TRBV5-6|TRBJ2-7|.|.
CASSLGQRPYEQYF
TGCGCCAGCAGCTTGGGGCAGAGGCCCTACGAGCAGTACTTC
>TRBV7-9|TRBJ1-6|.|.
CASSLGVAVQSSYNSPLHF
TGTGCCAGCAGCCTCGGCGTGGCGGTACAAAGCTCCTATAATTCACCCCTCCACTTT
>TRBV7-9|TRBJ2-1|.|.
CASSFMELAHEQFF
TGTGCCAGCAGCTTTATGGAACTAGCCCATGAGCAGTTCTTC
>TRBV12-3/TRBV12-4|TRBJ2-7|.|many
CASILNQGEQYF
TGTGCCAGCATTTTGAACCAGGGAGAGCAGTACTTC
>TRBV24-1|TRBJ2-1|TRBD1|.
CATSVPGQRNNEQFF
TGTGCCACCAGTGTCCCGGGACAGCGAAACAATGAGCAGTTCTTC
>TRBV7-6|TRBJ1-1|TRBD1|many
CASSLAGGTAHTEAFF
TGTGCCAGCAGCTTAGCCGGCGGGACAGCACACACTGAAGCTTTCTTT
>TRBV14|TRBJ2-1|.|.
CASSPKPYNEQFF
TGTGCCAGCAGCCCGAAACCATACAATGAGCAGTTCTTC
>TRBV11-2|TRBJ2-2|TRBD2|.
CASSQRGTTGELFF
TGTGCCAGCAGCCAGCGGGGGACCACCGGGGAGCTGTTTTTT
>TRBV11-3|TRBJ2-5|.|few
CASSLGGPLKETQYF
TGTGCCAGCAGCTTAGGGGGACCCCTGAAAGAGACCCAGTACTTC
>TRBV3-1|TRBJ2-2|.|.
CASSPRRGSTGELFF
TGTGCCAGCAGTCCTAGGAGGGGGAGCACCGGGGAGCTGTTTTTT
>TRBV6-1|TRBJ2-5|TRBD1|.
CASSENRGFQETQYF
TGTGCCAGCAGTGAAAACAGGGGATTCCAAGAGACCCAGTACTTC
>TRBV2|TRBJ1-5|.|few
CANSGQSWGPQHF
TGTGCCAACTCCGGACAGTCTTGGGGGCCCCAGCATTTT
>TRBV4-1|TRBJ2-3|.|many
CASSPRSRYTDTQYF
TGCGCCAGCAGCCCTCGGTCCCGATACACAGATACGCAGTATTTT
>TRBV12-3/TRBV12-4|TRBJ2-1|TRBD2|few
CASSLREAGSEQFF
TGTGCCAGCAGTTTGCGGGAGGCGGGGTCTGAGCAGTTCTTC
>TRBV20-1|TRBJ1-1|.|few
CSAPRQPNTEAFF
TGCAGTGCCCCTAGGCAGCCGAACACTGAAGCTTTCTTT
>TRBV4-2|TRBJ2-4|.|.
CASSQESRDIQYF
TGTGCCAGCAGCCAAGAGTCCCGGGACATTCAGTACTTC
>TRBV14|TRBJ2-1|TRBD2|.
CASSQSSGGLDFYNEQFF
TGTGCCAGCAGCCAGAGTAGCGGGGGCCTCGACTTTTACAATGAGCAGTTCTTC
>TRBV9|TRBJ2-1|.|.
CASSETSLPYNEQFF
TGTGCCAGCAGCGAAACTAGCCTCCCCTACAATGAGCAGTTCTTC
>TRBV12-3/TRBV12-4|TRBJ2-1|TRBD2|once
CASGAGGPISYNEQFF
TGTGCCTCGGGCGCGGGGGGGCCAATCTCCTACAATGAGCAGTTCTTC
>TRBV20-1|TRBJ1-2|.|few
CSARERGGGSGNYGYTF
TGCAGTGCTAGAGAGCGGGGGGGCGGTTCTGGGAACTATGGCTACACCTTC
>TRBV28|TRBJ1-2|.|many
CASSLGGGAYGYTF
TGTGCCAGCAGTTTAGGGGGAGGCGCCTATGGCTACACCTTC
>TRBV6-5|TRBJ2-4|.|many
CASSPRRGDIQYF
TGTGCCAGCAGTCCTAGGAGGGGGGACATTCAGTACTTC
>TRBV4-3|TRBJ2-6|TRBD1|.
CASSQETGAIDSGANVLTF
TGCGCCAGCAGCCAAGAGACAGGGGCCATCGACTCTGGGGCCAACGTCCTGACTTTC